The next 27 T cell receptor beta chains were all read from a single sample in a study of blood T cell repertoires in COVID-19. Measured with immunoSEQ multiplex PCR; TCRdb has only the in-frame clones, and not every one. Found here are some 70,000 clones, 70% to 85% of them singletons; the top ten hold just under 10%. Sequencing used peripheral blood. Receptors originate from a woman aged 45 to 65 with acute or convalescent COVID-19.

On this clone: This sample also contains other DNA sequences that code for the same CDR3. The V and J genes are TRBV7-8 and TRBJ2-1; 10 nucleotides match TRBD2. The germline CDR1 and CDR2 sequences are SGHVS and FQNEAQ. There are 15 residues in the CDR3. With 1 base clipped from V and 5 bases from J, the junction kept 2 bases outside the gene matches. The CDR3 sequence: CASSLVSGGHNEQFF. DNA for the CDR3: TGTGCCAGCAGCTTAGTTAGCGGGGGGCACAATGAGCAGTTCTTC.

The V gene is TRBV6-2 or TRBV6-3, the J gene TRBJ1-2; D unresolved. This CDR3 region has 16 residues. Trimming cost V 2 bases and J 3 bases, with 16 bases left between them. Looked up from germline, CDR1 is MNHEY and CDR2 is SVGEGT. The CDR3 region is CASSYAQARTHYGYTF. The CDR3 DNA reads TGTGCCAGCAGTTACGCGCAGGCGAGGACTCACTATGGCTACACCTTC.

The chain combines TRBV4-1 with TRBJ2-3; the match to TRBD1 covers 7 bases. The CDR3 loop spans 15 amino acids. J was trimmed by 5 bases and V by 3 bases; bases with no gene match: 8. CDR1 and CDR2 (germline): MGHRA, YSYEKL. DNA of the CDR3: TGCGCCAGCAGCCACCGTACAGGGGAAAAAGATACGCAGTATTTT. Its protein product is CASSHRTGEKDTQYF.

V is TRBV20-1 and J is TRBJ1-1, with 8 nucleotides matching TRBD1. The V gene's germline CDR1 is DFQATT and CDR2 SNEGSKA (reference sequence). CDR3 size: 13 residues. V lost 3 bases to trimming and J lost 1 base; unmatched junction nucleotides: 1. Written as DNA, the CDR3 is TGCAGTGCTAGTCAGGGGGCGAACACTGAAGCTTTCTTT. Encoded protein: CSASQGANTEAFF.

This sequence joins TRBV5-1 and TRBJ1-3; 7 bases fit TRBD1. The CDR3 loop spans 15 amino acids. In germline, CDR1 is SGHRS, CDR2 YFSETQ. Losses at the gene ends were 4 bases for V and 3 bases for J; bases not matched to a gene: 7. CDR3 in amino acids: CASSLEGANGNTIYF. CDR3 coding DNA: TGCGCCAGCAGCCTGGAGGGGGCGAATGGAAACACCATATATTTT.

V is TRBV28 and J is TRBJ1-2; D is undetermined. Trimming cost V 5 bases and J 4 bases, with 8 bases left between them. The V gene's germline CDR1 is MDHEN and CDR2 SYDVKM. The CDR3 contains 12 residues. The CDR3 coding sequence is TGTGCCAGCAGTAGGCCGGGCTATGGCTACACCTTC. It translates to CASSRPGYGYTF.

The gene calls are TRBV10-3 and TRBJ2-3, with unresolved D. Per the germline V gene, CDR1 is ENHRY and CDR2 is SYGVKD. Trimming removed 3 bases from V and 6 bases from J, with 13 bases in between. CDR3 length: 14 amino acids. Here the CDR3 reads CAISDTVKEDTQYF. CDR3 sequence (DNA): TGTGCCATCAGTGACACAGTAAAAGAGGATACGCAGTATTTT.

The chain employs TRBV7-9 and TRBJ2-2, with 7 bases lining up with TRBD2. Trimming took 5 bases from V and 3 from J; bases not matched to a gene: 9. Germline CDR1 and CDR2: SEHNR and FQNEAQ (reference sequence). The CDR3 length is 16 residues. CDR3 DNA sequence: TGTGCCAGCAGCCACCACCCTACTAGCGACACCGGGGAGCTGTTTTTT. It is translated as CASSHHPTSDTGELFF.

The chain recombines TRBV18 with TRBJ2-1, with TRBD2 matching 8 bases. Germline CDR1 is KGHSH and CDR2 is LQKENI. With V trimmed by 1 base and J by 5 bases, 1 base remained unmatched. The CDR3 runs 14 residues. The CDR3 loop reads CASSPLSGDNEQFF. The CDR3 nucleotides read TGTGCCAGCTCACCACTTAGCGGGGACAATGAGCAGTTCTTC.

The gene calls are TRBV3-1 (or the pseudogene TRBV3-2) and TRBJ2-7, with 7 bases that match TRBD2. Looked up from germline, CDR1 is LGHDT and CDR2 is YNNKEL (reference sequence). V shed 2 bases, J shed 8 bases, and the junction held 6 bases outside the gene matches. The CDR3 has 13 residues. The CDR3 is CASSQSRLAKQYF. DNA for the CDR3: TGTGCCAGCAGCCAAAGCCGACTAGCCAAGCAGTACTTC.

In nucleotides, the CDR3 is TGCAGTTACACTAGCGGGAGTCTCGCAGATACGCAGTATTTT. Amino acid sequence: CSYTSGSLADTQYF. J is TRBJ2-3 and V is TRBV29-1; 11 bases map to TRBD2. The CDR3 totals 14 residues. The germline gives CDR1 SQVTM, CDR2 ANQGSEA.

The rearrangement links TRBV29-1 to TRBJ1-1; D is possibly TRBD1 (5 bases). The CDR3 totals 15 residues. Trimming took 8 bases from V and 4 from J, leaving 23 bases between them. Germline V gene sequence: CDR1 SQVTM, CDR2 ANQGSEA. CDR3 nucleotide sequence: TGCAGCCATTACGGAGCCGGGGGGTACGGCACTGAAGCTTTCTTT. It translates to CSHYGAGGYGTEAFF.

CDR3 amino acids: CSALDSLEQYF. In DNA, the CDR3 is TGCAGTGCATTGGACTCCCTGGAGCAGTACTTC. The chain has TRBV20-1 and TRBJ2-7; TRBD2 is a possible D gene (5 bases). Trimming stripped 6 bases from V and 7 bases from J, with 13 bases between. The CDR3 is made up of 11 amino acids. CDR1 and CDR2 (germline): DFQATT, SNEGSKA (reference sequence).

This clone has more than one count but fewer than ten. This chain links TRBV20-1 with TRBJ2-3, with D possibly matching TRBD2 (5 bases). The germline gives CDR1 DFQATT, CDR2 SNEGSKA (reference sequence). Trimming removed 5 bases at V and 4 bases at J, with 16 bases between. This CDR3 comprises 14 residues. CDR3 DNA sequence: TGCAGTGCTGGTGGAGGCGGGTGGGCAGATACGCAGTATTTT. Protein product: CSAGGGGWADTQYF.

The chain employs TRBV11-2 and TRBJ1-2, with 8 bases matching TRBD1. V lost 0 bases, J lost 6 bases, and 9 bases stayed unmatched. The CDR3 is 16 residues long. CDR1 is SGHAT, CDR2 FQNNGV, per germline. The CDR3 nucleotides are TGTGCCAGCAGCTTAGATCCTGGGACAGGACCGAATGGCTACACCTTC. Its translation is CASSLDPGTGPNGYTF.

This chain uses TRBV6-4 with TRBJ2-3; 8 nucleotides agree with TRBD2. This CDR3 has 14 amino acids. V gave up 7 bases and J gave up 1 base; unmatched junction bases: 4. Germline V gives CDR1 MRHNA, CDR2 SNTAGT. For the CDR3, the DNA is TGTGCCAGCAAGTTGACTAGCGGCACAGATACGCAGTATTTT. The encoded protein is CASKLTSGTDTQYF.

This chain uses TRBV29-1 with TRBJ1-1; 7 positions agree with TRBD1. The CDR3 is 12 residues long. V trimming: 5 bases; J trimming: 1 base; junction bases outside the gene matches: 1. The germline V gene has CDR1 SQVTM and CDR2 ANQGSEA. CDR3 region: CSVRTGNTEAFF. The CDR3 bases are TGCAGCGTTAGGACAGGGAACACTGAAGCTTTCTTT.

V usage is TRBV9 and J usage is TRBJ2-2; D perhaps matches TRBD1 (6 bases). V gave up 0 bases and J gave up 2 bases, with 14 bases separating them. This CDR3 region has 17 residues. Per the germline V gene, CDR1 is SGDLS and CDR2 is YYNGEE. The chain's CDR3 is CASSVDRQGTNTGELFF. In DNA form, the CDR3 reads TGTGCCAGCAGCGTAGATCGTCAGGGGACAAACACCGGGGAGCTGTTTTTT. The variable domain in full, with the rest retrieved from reference TRBV9 and TRBJ2-2, is DSGVTQTPKHLITATGQRVTLRCSPRSGDLSVYWYQQSLDQGLQFLIQYYNGEERAKGNILERFSAQQFPDLHSELNLSSLELGDSALYFCASSVDRQGTNTGELFFGEGSRLTVL.

This clone is medium-sized (0.01 to 0.1%) by share. The chain links TRBV18 to TRBJ1-2, with a weak D call TRBD1 (6 bases). V lost 2 bases to trimming and J lost 3 bases, with 13 bases between them. Germline CDR1 KGHSH, CDR2 LQKENI. This CDR3 is built from 15 residues. CDR3 loop: CASSPTGRGDYGYTF. DNA for the CDR3: TGTGCCAGCTCACCAACAGGGCGAGGGGACTATGGCTACACCTTC.

The CDR3 DNA follows: TGTGCCAGCAGCCAAGAATCACTAGCGGGTGTCACCGGGGAGCTGTTTTTT. It specifies CASSQESLAGVTGELFF. J is TRBJ2-2 and V is TRBV3-1 (or the pseudogene TRBV3-2); 9 bases fit TRBD2. V was pared by 0 bases and J by 4 bases, with 6 bases of the junction left unmatched. The CDR3 is 17 residues long. From germline, CDR1 is LGHDT and CDR2 YNNKEL (reference sequence).

The chain recombines TRBV7-3 with TRBJ1-1; D call uncertain. This CDR3 has 13 amino acids. The germline gives CDR1 SGHTA, CDR2 FQGTGA. The V end was cut by 5 bases, the J end by 2 bases, with 9 bases between. CDR3 nucleotides: TGTGCCAGCAGCCAGGTTCATAACACTGAAGCTTTCTTT. Protein: CASSQVHNTEAFF.

V usage is TRBV18 and J usage is TRBJ1-1, with a weak D call TRBD1 (6 bases). Trimming shortened V by 2 bases and J by 3 bases, and 10 bases separated the two germline ends. The germline V gene encodes CDR1 KGHSH and CDR2 LQKENI. CDR3 length: 14 amino acids. The CDR3 bases are TGTGCCAGCTCACCAGTGACAGGCTACACTGAAGCTTTCTTT. Residues: CASSPVTGYTEAFF.

The CDR3 loop reads CASSFGQLTEAFF. The DNA for the CDR3 is TGCGCCAGCAGTTTCGGACAGCTCACTGAAGCTTTCTTT. The chain is built from TRBV10-2 and TRBJ1-1; D might be TRBD1 (6 bases). Trimming cost V 5 bases and J 4 bases, with 11 bases left between them. Germline CDR1 is WSHSY and CDR2 is SAAADI. CDR3 length equals 13 residues.

This sequence joins TRBV6-5 and TRBJ2-3; D unclear. This CDR3 has 14 residues. Germline assignment: CDR1 MNHEY and CDR2 SVGAGI. The V gene lost 6 bases and the J gene lost 1 base, with 11 bases spanning the gap. CDR3 in amino acids: CASRRLLGTDTQYF. CDR3 bases: TGTGCCAGCAGAAGACTTCTTGGCACAGATACGCAGTATTTT.

A few counts support this clone. The chain joins TRBV3-1 (or the pseudogene TRBV3-2) to TRBJ2-1; 7 bases agree with TRBD2. The CDR3 covers 15 residues. The germline V gene has CDR1 LGHDT and CDR2 YNNKEL (reference sequence). J gave up 7 bases and V 4 bases, and 10 bases lay outside the gene matches. For the CDR3, the DNA is TGTGCCAGCAGCCCGCGGGGGAGCGGGGTTAATGAGCAGTTCTTC. It yields the protein CASSPRGSGVNEQFF.

The chain joins TRBV2 to TRBJ2-1, with TRBD2 identical over 11 bases. Germline assignment: CDR1 SNHLY and CDR2 FYNNEI. Trimming took 11 bases from V and 9 from J; bases not matched to a gene: 12. The CDR3 covers 14 residues. CDR3 in DNA: TGTGCCGGACGCCCGGGACTAGCGGTTGGTGAGCAGTTCTTC. Amino acids: CAGRPGLAVGEQFF.

The rearrangement links TRBV5-8 to TRBJ1-1, with TRBD1 as a possible D gene (5 bases). Germline V gene data show CDR1 as SGHTS and CDR2 as YDEGEE. This CDR3 comprises 13 residues. V dropped 1 base and J dropped 8 bases, with 12 bases sitting between them. The CDR3 spells CASSLQGEAEAFF. The CDR3, as DNA: TGTGCCAGCAGCTTGCAAGGGGAAGCCGAAGCTTTCTTT.